Listed below are T cell receptor beta chains from one sample, sequenced in a study of cytomegalovirus exposure and HLA in healthy donors. The method was immunoSEQ multiplex PCR; TCRdb's version includes in-frame clones alone and lacks a portion of them. The profile shows 130,000 or so clones, 89% of them singletons. The sequenced sample was PBMCs. These receptor sequences come from a man between 25 and 39 years old in good health and CMV-seronegative. The CDR3 runs from the conserved cysteine through the conserved F or W. The order of the fields is V gene, J gene, clone size, D gene, CDR3 protein, CDR3 DNA. The D gene is left open where the match is weak. Clone size is not always given. Where it is, it says once, few, many or a class for expanded clones.

v_gene: TRBV6-4
j_gene: TRBJ2-3
abundance: NA
d_gene: NA
CDR3aa: CASGRESTDTQYF
CDR3nt: TGTGCCAGCGGACGGGAGAGCACAGATACGCAGTATTTT

v_gene: TRBV7-9
j_gene: TRBJ2-2
abundance: NA
d_gene: NA
CDR3aa: CASSPRTEVNTGELFF
CDR3nt: TGTGCCAGCAGCCCCCGGACGGAGGTGAACACCGGGGAGCTGTTTTTT

v_gene: TRBV9
j_gene: TRBJ1-2
abundance: NA
d_gene: NA
CDR3aa: CASSATGGNYGYTF
CDR3nt: TGTGCCAGCAGCGCGACAGGCGGTAACTATGGCTACACCTTC

v_gene: TRBV18
j_gene: TRBJ2-7
abundance: NA
d_gene: TRBD2
CDR3aa: CASSEGLAGTSYEQYF
CDR3nt: TGTGCCAGCTCAGAGGGACTAGCGGGGACTTCCTACGAGCAGTACTTC

v_gene: TRBV7-9
j_gene: TRBJ1-2
abundance: NA
d_gene: NA
CDR3aa: CASSPPDKGSYGYTF
CDR3nt: TGTGCCAGCAGCCCACCGGACAAGGGGTCCTATGGCTACACCTTC

v_gene: TRBV7-2
j_gene: TRBJ2-3
abundance: once
d_gene: NA
CDR3aa: CASSPQFVDTQYF
CDR3nt: TGTGCCAGCAGCCCCCAATTTGTGGATACGCAGTATTTT

v_gene: TRBV7-2
j_gene: TRBJ2-3
abundance: NA
d_gene: TRBD2
CDR3aa: CASSSLAGGPDTQYF
CDR3nt: TGTGCCAGCAGCTCCTTAGCGGGGGGGCCGGATACGCAGTATTTT

v_gene: TRBV2
j_gene: TRBJ2-6
abundance: NA
d_gene: TRBD1
CDR3aa: CASSPGQGARGANVLTF
CDR3nt: TGTGCCAGCAGCCCGGGACAGGGGGCGCGAGGGGCCAACGTCCTGACTTTC

v_gene: TRBV10-3
j_gene: TRBJ1-2
abundance: NA
d_gene: NA
CDR3aa: CAISESSRLYGYTF
CDR3nt: TGTGCCATCAGTGAGTCGTCGAGACTCTATGGCTACACCTTC

v_gene: TRBV7-8
j_gene: TRBJ2-3
abundance: once
d_gene: NA
CDR3aa: CASSLGPLGGATDTQYF
CDR3nt: TGTGCCAGCAGCTTAGGTCCCCTGGGGGGGGCCACAGATACGCAGTATTTT

v_gene: TRBV11-2
j_gene: TRBJ1-2
abundance: NA
d_gene: NA
CDR3aa: CASSQEGNGYTF
CDR3nt: TGTGCCAGCAGCCAGGAGGGGAATGGCTACACCTTC

v_gene: TRBV7-6
j_gene: TRBJ2-3
abundance: NA
d_gene: NA
CDR3aa: CASSPQRRVGTDTQYF
CDR3nt: TGTGCCAGCAGCCCCCAGCGGCGGGTGGGCACAGATACGCAGTATTTT

v_gene: TRBV7-9
j_gene: TRBJ1-1
abundance: NA
d_gene: TRBD1
CDR3aa: CASTGGQFDWTNTEAFF
CDR3nt: TGTGCCAGCACTGGGGGACAGTTTGACTGGACTAACACTGAAGCTTTCTTT

v_gene: TRBV5-8
j_gene: TRBJ1-1
abundance: NA
d_gene: TRBD1
CDR3aa: CASSLYNRGWTEAFF
CDR3nt: TGTGCCAGCAGCTTGTATAACAGGGGATGGACTGAAGCTTTCTTT

v_gene: TRBV19
j_gene: TRBJ2-7
abundance: NA
d_gene: NA
CDR3aa: CASSQASAYEQYF
CDR3nt: TGTGCCAGTAGTCAGGCGTCGGCCTACGAGCAGTACTTC

v_gene: TRBV29-1
j_gene: TRBJ2-7
abundance: NA
d_gene: NA
CDR3aa: CSVKRAGGTYEQYF
CDR3nt: TGCAGCGTTAAACGGGCAGGGGGGACCTACGAGCAGTACTTC

v_gene: TRBV18
j_gene: TRBJ2-5
abundance: NA
d_gene: TRBD2
CDR3aa: CASSPDYLAGGVSNQETQYF
CDR3nt: TGTGCCAGCTCACCGGATTACCTAGCGGGGGGCGTCTCTAACCAAGAGACCCAGTACTTC

v_gene: TRBV7-3
j_gene: TRBJ2-1
abundance: NA
d_gene: TRBD2
CDR3aa: CASSPGLAGGQGEQFF
CDR3nt: TGTGCCAGCAGCCCGGGACTAGCGGGGGGGCAGGGTGAGCAGTTCTTC

v_gene: TRBV14
j_gene: TRBJ1-6
abundance: NA
d_gene: TRBD1
CDR3aa: CASSLQTGGNSPLHF
CDR3nt: TGTGCCAGCAGCCTCCAAACAGGGGGGAATTCACCCCTCCACTTT

v_gene: TRBV7-2
j_gene: TRBJ2-3
abundance: NA
d_gene: TRBD2
CDR3aa: CASRPGLATDTQYF
CDR3nt: TGTGCCAGCCGACCGGGACTAGCAACAGATACGCAGTATTTT

v_gene: TRBV2
j_gene: TRBJ2-7
abundance: once
d_gene: TRBD1
CDR3aa: CASTKDRSYEQYF
CDR3nt: TGTGCCAGCACCAAGGACAGGTCCTACGAGCAGTACTTC

v_gene: TRBV7-9
j_gene: TRBJ2-7
abundance: few
d_gene: TRBD1
CDR3aa: CASSFGQVGSYEQYF
CDR3nt: TGTGCCAGCAGCTTCGGACAGGTTGGCTCCTACGAGCAGTACTTC